These 31 T cell receptor beta chains originate from one sample sequenced in a study of T-cell memory formation after mild COVID-19. In TCRdb, the 5' RACE reads were re-called with MiXCR into one record per CDR3 protein. The repertoire consists of roughly 340,000 distinct CDR3 sequences, with about a sixth occurring once and the leading ten covering more than 20%. Source material: PBMCs or a T cell subset sorted from them (not recorded which). Source of these receptors: a man younger than 30 who had mild COVID-19 (a few samples of this study predate the infection). Cell type and time point are not known.

This clonotype was seen only a few times. The V and J genes are TRBV11-2 and TRBJ2-1; D is possibly TRBD1 or TRBD2 (5 bases each). Germline loops: CDR1 SGHAT, CDR2 FQNNGV. CDR3 length: 15 amino acids. The ends were cut back, 1 base at V and 5 bases at J, with 12 bases in the middle. This chain's CDR3 is CASSLVGRRDNEQFF. The CDR3 DNA sequence: TGTGCCAGCAGCTTAGTGGGGCGGCGGGACAATGAGCAGTTCTTC.

There are many counts of this clonotype. The chain uses TRBV10-3 and TRBJ2-3, with unresolved D. This CDR3 is 13 amino acids long. With 10 bases removed from V and 5 bases from J, the gap between germline ends came to 16 bases. Germline loops: CDR1 ENHRY, CDR2 SYGVKD. The CDR3 coding sequence is TGTGCCACCCTTGGCCACCTAGGAGATACGCAGTATTTT. Translation: CATLGHLGDTQYF.

This clonotype came up a few times. This chain joins TRBV20-1 and TRBJ2-5, with D perhaps TRBD1 or TRBD2 (6 bases each). V dropped 6 bases and J dropped 2 bases, with 19 bases sitting between them. The CDR3 has 15 amino acids. CDR1 and CDR2 from the germline V gene are DFQATT and SNEGSKA (reference sequence). The CDR3 region has the DNA TGCAGTGCCCACGACCCCGGGGGCTGGCAAGAGACCCAGTACTTC. Translation gives CSAHDPGGWQETQYF.

The V gene is TRBV7-3, the J gene TRBJ2-3; D possibly corresponds to TRBD1 (6 bases). The V gene's germline CDR1 is SGHTA and CDR2 FQGTGA. Trimming took 4 bases from V and 4 from J, leaving 15 bases between them. The CDR3 runs 15 residues. CDR3 sequence reads: CASSSTGLVADTQYF. CDR3 sequence (DNA): TGTGCCAGCAGCTCCACAGGGTTGGTAGCAGATACGCAGTATTTT.

The rearrangement joins TRBV29-1 to TRBJ1-1; D unresolved. The germline CDR1 and CDR2 sequences are SQVTM and ANQGSEA. This CDR3 is built from 12 residues. V was pared by 6 bases and J by 8 bases, with 16 bases between. CDR3 nucleotides: TGCAGCGTAGCGGAACGACGGGGAGAAGCTTTCTTT. As protein: CSVAERRGEAFF. Full variable domain (rest looked up from reference TRBV29-1 and TRBJ1-1): SAVISQKPSRDICQRGTSLTIQCQVDSQVTMMFWYRQQPGQSLTLIATANQGSEATYESGFVIDKFPISRPNLTFSTLTVSNMSPEDSSIYLCSVAERRGEAFFGQGTRLTVV.

This chain's CDR3 is CASSLVFREKLFF. The CDR3 DNA follows: TGTGCCAGCAGCTTAGTCTTTCGCGAAAAACTGTTTTTT. V and J are TRBV7-2 and TRBJ1-4; D call uncertain. This CDR3 is 13 amino acids long. The ends were cut back, 1 base at V and 8 bases at J, with 8 bases in the middle. The germline V gene has CDR1 SGHTA and CDR2 FQGNSA. Looking up the rest from reference TRBV7-2 and TRBJ1-4 gives the full variable domain: GAGVSQSPSNKVTEKGKDVELRCDPISGHTALYWYRQSLGQGLEFLIYFQGNSAPDKSGLPSDRFSAERTGGSVSTLTIQRTQQEDSAVYLCASSLVFREKLFFGSGTQLSVL.

DNA for the CDR3: TGTGCCAGCGCAATGGCCCGGCGGGAGACCCAGTACTTC. This translates into CASAMARRETQYF. The chain couples TRBV18 to TRBJ2-5, with D unclear. CDR1 is KGHSH, CDR2 LQKENI, per germline. The CDR3 runs to 13 residues. V was shortened by 8 bases and J by 5 bases, with 15 bases between the two germline ends.

V gene TRBV2 combines with J gene TRBJ2-6; 7 nucleotides match TRBD1. Germline CDR1 is SNHLY and CDR2 is FYNNEI. The CDR3 is 13 residues long. Germline trimming cut 8 bases from V and 2 bases from J; bases unmatched to any gene: 0. The CDR3, as DNA: TGTGCCAGCGACAGGGCTGGGGCCAACGTCCTGACTTTC. It yields the protein CASDRAGANVLTF.

V usage is TRBV10-2 and J usage is TRBJ1-5; 7 nucleotides agree with TRBD1. CDR3 length equals 14 residues. Unmatched junction bases numbered 8, after V lost 6 bases and J lost 6 bases. The germline V gene has CDR1 WSHSY and CDR2 SAAADI. Here the CDR3 DNA reads TGCGCCAGCAGCGACAGGGTCGCCGGTCAGCCCCAGCATTTT. Amino acid sequence: CASSDRVAGQPQHF.

This clonotype occurred many times. This chain joins TRBV29-1 and TRBJ2-3; D is perhaps TRBD1 (6 bases). The CDR3 is made up of 13 amino acids. With 2 bases removed from V and 6 bases from J, the gap between germline ends came to 12 bases. Germline values: CDR1 SQVTM, CDR2 ANQGSEA. DNA of the CDR3: TGCAGCGTTGAAATAGGGGGATCGGATACGCAGTATTTT. Translation: CSVEIGGSDTQYF.

The rearrangement uses TRBV4-1 and TRBJ1-2, with TRBD1 identical over 10 bases. Trimming took 3 bases from V and 4 from J; bases not matched to a gene: 8. The CDR3 has 16 residues. Germline CDR1 reads MGHRA; CDR2 reads YSYEKL. CDR3 coding DNA: TGCGCCAGCAGCCACGACCCGGGACAGGGGTCCTATGGCTACACCTTC. Translating it yields CASSHDPGQGSYGYTF.

In this sample, this clonotype turned up a few times. The chain is built from TRBV6-6 and TRBJ2-7, with 7 bases identical to TRBD2. CDR1 and CDR2 (germline): MNHNY, SVGAGI (reference sequence). The CDR3 sequence is 13 residues long. The trim removed 7 bases at V and 6 bases at J, leaving 9 bases unmatched. The CDR3 region has the DNA TGTGCCAGCAAAAGGGAGGGACCGCCCGAGCAGTACTTC. Protein: CASKREGPPEQYF.

This clonotype appeared a few times. J is TRBJ2-3 and V is TRBV19; D is uncertain. Trimming took off 3 bases at V and 4 bases at J, with 14 bases between the two ends. This CDR3 is 15 amino acids long. Germline V gives CDR1 LNHDA, CDR2 SQIVND (reference sequence). CDR3 DNA sequence: TGTGCCAGTAGTATCAAGGATTTCAGTTCAGATACGCAGTATTTT. Translation: CASSIKDFSSDTQYF.

This rearrangement joins TRBV6-6 to TRBJ2-4; TRBD1 might be the D (5 bases). This CDR3 has 18 amino acids. Germline V CDR1 and CDR2: MNHNY, SVGAGI (reference sequence). V shed 2 bases and J shed 1 base, with 18 bases lying between them. CDR3 amino acids: CASSYPKAGLRAKNIQYF. The CDR3 DNA sequence: TGTGCCAGCAGTTACCCAAAGGCAGGGCTTCGGGCCAAAAACATTCAGTACTTC.

There are a few counts of this clonotype. The chain couples TRBV12-3 or TRBV12-4 to TRBJ2-3, with 12 nucleotides matching TRBD1. Unmatched junction bases numbered 5, after V lost 4 bases and J lost 6 bases. CDR3 length: 15 residues. This CDR3 reads CASSYPGQGADTQYF. The CDR3 region has the DNA TGTGCCAGCAGTTATCCGGGACAGGGGGCGGATACGCAGTATTTT.

This chain uses TRBV7-9 with TRBJ1-1; the D gene is possibly TRBD1 (5 bases). The V end lost 2 bases, the J end lost 1 base, and 11 bases lay between the germline ends. The V gene's germline CDR1 is SEHNR and CDR2 FQNEAQ (reference sequence). This CDR3 is 15 amino acids long. The DNA of the CDR3 is TGTGCCAGCAGCTTAATTGACAGACCGAACACTGAAGCTTTCTTT. Translating gives CASSLIDRPNTEAFF.

This clonotype occurred a few times. The chain is built from TRBV6-6 and TRBJ1-6; D uncertain. The V end lost 0 bases, the J end lost 7 bases, and 10 bases lay between the germline ends. The CDR3 loop spans 15 amino acids. CDR1 and CDR2 from the germline V gene are MNHNY and SVGAGI (reference sequence). This CDR3 is CASSYSLGRNSPLHF. In DNA, the CDR3 is TGTGCCAGCAGTTACTCTCTGGGTCGGAATTCACCCCTCCACTTT.

This clonotype was seen more than once but under ten times. V usage is TRBV20-1 and J usage is TRBJ2-1; possibly TRBD2 for D (6 bases). The CDR3 length is 13 residues. With 3 bases removed from V and 10 bases from J, the gap between germline ends came to 16 bases. The germline V gene has CDR1 DFQATT and CDR2 SNEGSKA (reference sequence). The CDR3 loop is CSARGTGIWEQFF. DNA of the CDR3: TGCAGTGCTAGGGGGACTGGCATCTGGGAGCAGTTCTTC.

The chain recombines TRBV5-1 with TRBJ2-1; TRBD2 matches at 9 bases. The V gene's germline CDR1 is SGHRS and CDR2 YFSETQ. With 6 bases clipped from V and 0 bases from J, the junction kept 7 bases outside the gene matches. CDR3 size: 16 residues. CDR3 protein: CASTLKAGGSYNEQFF. The CDR3 DNA reads as TGCGCCAGCACCCTCAAAGCGGGGGGCTCCTACAATGAGCAGTTCTTC. Complete variable domain (other parts from reference TRBV5-1 and TRBJ2-1): KAGVTQTPRYLIKTRGQQVTLSCSPISGHRSVSWYQQTPGQGLQFLFEYFSETQRNKGNFPGRFSGRQFSNSRSEMNVSTLELGDSALYLCASTLKAGGSYNEQFFGPGTRLTVL.

This clonotype was picked up a small number of times. The rearrangement joins TRBV5-1 to TRBJ2-5; possibly TRBD1 for D (6 bases). Trimming took off 6 bases at V and 0 bases at J, with 12 bases between the two ends. Germline V gene data show CDR1 as SGHRS and CDR2 as YFSETQ. The CDR3 consists of 14 residues. The chain's CDR3 is CASNPTGNQETQYF. For the CDR3, the DNA is TGCGCCAGCAACCCTACAGGGAACCAAGAGACCCAGTACTTC.

This clonotype was seen a handful of times. The CDR3 here is CASKQTGGSTGELFF. The CDR3 bases are TGCGCCAGCAAACAGACGGGGGGGAGTACCGGGGAGCTGTTTTTT. The chain uses TRBV5-1 and TRBJ2-2, with TRBD2 identical over 8 bases. CDR1 SGHRS and CDR2 YFSETQ come from the germline V gene. Trimming took 6 bases from V and 5 from J; bases not matched to a gene: 9. This CDR3 contains 15 residues.

This clonotype was seen a few times. The genes are TRBV2 and TRBJ2-2; TRBD1 aligns across 7 bases. The CDR3 has 15 residues. V was pared by 4 bases and J by 4 bases, with 6 bases of the junction left unmatched. Germline values: CDR1 SNHLY, CDR2 FYNNEI. CDR3 sequence (DNA): TGTGCCAGCAGTGTAGGGGGCGGAGCCACCGGGGAGCTGTTTTTT. It is translated as CASSVGGGATGELFF. Drawing the rest from reference TRBV2 and TRBJ2-2, the complete variable domain is EPEVTQTPSHQVTQMGQEVILRCVPISNHLYFYWYRQILGQKVEFLVSFYNNEISEKSEIFDDQFSVERPDGSNFTLKIRSTKLEDSAMYFCASSVGGGATGELFFGEGSRLTVL.

The sample holds many counts of this clonotype. This CDR3 reads CASSLAGSTNEKLFF. The CDR3, as DNA: TGCGCCAGCAGCTTGGCCGGATCGACTAATGAAAAACTGTTTTTT. This chain uses TRBV5-1 with TRBJ1-4; unclear D gene. This CDR3 has 15 amino acids. Germline assignment: CDR1 SGHRS and CDR2 YFSETQ. Trimming cost V 0 bases and J 2 bases, with 8 bases left between them.

V usage is TRBV15 and J usage is TRBJ1-2; D is unclear. CDR3 length: 12 amino acids. Trimming took off 9 bases at V and 4 bases at J, with 12 bases between the two ends. Germline V gene lookup returns CDR1 LNHNV and CDR2 YYDKDF (reference sequence). CDR3 in DNA: TGTGCCACGGGAAGGGCAGGCTATGGCTACACCTTC. It yields the protein CATGRAGYGYTF. The full variable domain, completed using reference TRBV15 and TRBJ1-2, is DAMVIQNPRYQVTQFGKPVTLSCSQTLNHNVMYWYQQKSSQAPKLLFHYYDKDFNNEADTPDNFQSRRPNTSFCFLDIRSPGLGDTAMYLCATGRAGYGYTFGSGTRLTVV.

The gene calls are TRBV12-3 or TRBV12-4 and TRBJ2-3; D might be TRBD2 (5 bases). The CDR3 extends over 13 amino acids. The V gene lost 5 bases and the J gene lost 7 bases, with 13 bases spanning the gap. The CDR3 DNA reads TGTGCCAGCAGTCTCCTCCTAGCTCATACGCAGTATTTT. Its translation: CASSLLLAHTQYF.

The chain combines TRBV5-6 with TRBJ1-5; tentatively, D is TRBD1 (5 bases). V shed 4 bases and J shed 5 bases, with 13 bases lying between them. Germline loops: CDR1 SGHDT, CDR2 YYEEEE. There are 14 residues in the CDR3. The CDR3 spells CASSTGPEDQPQHF. CDR3 coding DNA: TGTGCCAGCAGCACGGGACCCGAGGATCAGCCCCAGCATTTT.

This clonotype was detected a few times. The chain carries TRBV7-2 and TRBJ1-1, with D maybe TRBD1 (5 bases). CDR1 and CDR2 (germline): SGHTA, FQGNSA. The CDR3 runs to 15 residues. V lost 5 bases to trimming and J lost 4 bases, with 17 bases between them. CDR3 in amino acids: CASSPLIGVSTEAFF. CDR3 DNA sequence: TGTGCCAGCAGCCCCCTTATAGGGGTCTCCACTGAAGCTTTCTTT.

The chain uses TRBV5-1 and TRBJ2-3, with D uncertain. The CDR3 extends over 14 amino acids. Germline loops: CDR1 SGHRS, CDR2 YFSETQ. Trimming removed 4 bases at V and 0 bases at J, with 9 bases between. CDR3 residues: CASSEGYSTDTQYF. For the CDR3, the DNA is TGCGCCAGCAGCGAAGGATACAGCACAGATACGCAGTATTTT.

This clonotype has a count of ten or more. The chain links TRBV5-1 to TRBJ1-6; 9 bases fit TRBD1. The CDR3 contains 15 residues. In germline, CDR1 is SGHRS, CDR2 YFSETQ. The ends lost 4 bases at V and 9 bases at J; junction bases unmatched: 8. CDR3 nucleotide sequence: TGCGCCAGCAGCGACCGAACAGGGGGCGTTTCACCCCTCCACTTT. Translation gives CASSDRTGGVSPLHF.

V usage is TRBV20-1 and J usage is TRBJ1-1; D gene ambiguous. Germline-derived CDR1 and CDR2 are DFQATT and SNEGSKA (reference sequence). V lost 0 bases, J lost 0 bases, and 11 bases lay in between. The CDR3 runs to 15 residues. Here the CDR3 DNA reads TGCAGTGCTAGAGAAGGGCGGATACTGAACACTGAAGCTTTCTTT. It codes for CSAREGRILNTEAFF.

This clonotype was observed a handful of times. The chain has TRBV10-2 and TRBJ2-3; D gene ambiguous. The CDR3 has 12 amino acids. From germline, CDR1 is WSHSY and CDR2 SAAADI. Trimming pared 3 bases from V and 9 bases from J, leaving 10 bases between. The CDR3 is CASSDNSPTQYF. The CDR3, as DNA: TGCGCCAGCAGTGATAACAGTCCCACGCAGTATTTT.